A selection of T cell receptor beta chains follows, all from one sample in a study of tumor-infiltrating lymphocytes in localized non-small cell lung cancer. The repertoire was sequenced with immunoSEQ multiplex PCR; TCRdb's copy has only in-frame clones and lacks some. The sample has some 10,000 clones, about 78% seen once. The sequencing sample was made of uninvolved lung tissue not adjacent to the tumor. The receptors derive from a human donor with non-small cell lung cancer. The CDR3 runs from the conserved cysteine through the conserved F or W. The D gene is left open where the match is weak. Size tells how often a clone was seen (once, few, many) or the class of an expanded clone, and some rows leave it out.

J | size | length | V | D | DNA | CDR3
TRBJ2-2 | - | 15 | TRBV5-1 | - | TGCGCCAGCAGCTTGGACCCAGGGAGCACCGGGGAGCTGTTTTTT | CASSLDPGSTGELFF
TRBJ1-6 | - | 14 | TRBV10-3 | - | TGTGCCATCAGTGAGAGGTGGGCAAGGTCACCCCTCCACTTT | CAISERWARSPLHF
TRBJ1-1 | once | 16 | TRBV11-2 | - | TGTGCCAGCAGCTTAGATGGCAGGGCTTCGGACACTGAAGCTTTCTTT | CASSLDGRASDTEAFF
TRBJ2-2 | - | 16 | TRBV5-8 | - | TGTGCCAGCAGCTTCTTCCGCCAGGGGCAAACCGGGGAGCTGTTTTTT | CASSFFRQGQTGELFF
TRBJ2-1 | - | 13 | TRBV6-1 | - | TGTGCCAGCAGTGAATTTGGGGGTAATGAGCAGTTCTTC | CASSEFGGNEQFF
TRBJ1-5 | - | 9 | TRBV6-4 | - | TGTGCCAGCAGACAGCCCCAGCATTTT | CASRQPQHF
TRBJ1-1 | - | 14 | TRBV19 | TRBD1 | TGTGCCAGTAGTCCAGGACAGGGATGGACTGAAGCTTTCTTT | CASSPGQGWTEAFF
TRBJ2-7 | - | 11 | TRBV2 | - | TGTGCCAGCAGTGCCCGCTACGAGCAGTACTTC | CASSARYEQYF
TRBJ1-2 | once | 16 | TRBV4-2 | - | TGTGCCAGCAGCCAAGAAGGGGGGGGTCGGGACTATGGCTACACCTTC | CASSQEGGGRDYGYTF
TRBJ2-3 | - | 16 | TRBV28 | TRBD1 | TGTGCCAGCAGTCCCTGGGTGGGACAGTCCGTTGATACGCAGTATTTT | CASSPWVGQSVDTQYF
TRBJ2-1 | - | 13 | TRBV7-9 | TRBD2 | TGTGCCAGCAGCTCCGGGGGGGGTGATGAGCAGTTCTTC | CASSSGGGDEQFF
TRBJ2-5 | - | 11 | TRBV7-8 | - | TGTGCCAGCGGGCGGCAAGAGACCCAGTACTTC | CASGRQETQYF
TRBJ2-3 | once | 13 | TRBV29-1 | TRBD2 | TGCAGCGTTCTGCGGGGGGGCCCAGATACGCAGTATTTT | CSVLRGGPDTQYF
TRBJ1-1 | - | 12 | TRBV10-3 | - | TGTGCCAGCAATCGACAGCAAACTGAAGCTTTCTTT | CASNRQQTEAFF
TRBJ1-1 | - | 14 | TRBV5-1 | - | TGCGCCAGCAGCCCCGGGACTTCGAACACTGAAGCTTTCTTT | CASSPGTSNTEAFF
TRBJ2-1 | - | 13 | TRBV19 | - | TGTGCCAGTAGTATTATATTAGCCCATGAGCAGTTCTTC | CASSIILAHEQFF
TRBJ2-3 | - | 15 | TRBV28 | - | TGTGCCAGCAGTCCCTCAATGAAGGGACCAGATACGCAGTATTTT | CASSPSMKGPDTQYF
TRBJ2-7 | - | 15 | TRBV4-2 | TRBD1 | TGTGCCAGCAGCCAAGCCCGGGACAGTATCTACGAGCAGTACTTC | CASSQARDSIYEQYF
TRBJ2-1 | - | 16 | TRBV9 | TRBD2 | TGTGCCAGCAGCGTAGGCCTAGCGGGGGTTTACAATGAGCAGTTCTTC | CASSVGLAGVYNEQFF
TRBJ2-1 | few | 12 | TRBV2 | - | TGTGCCAGCAGGGAGGGGATGGGAGAGCAGTTCTTC | CASREGMGEQFF
TRBJ2-4 | few | 13 | TRBV11-1 | TRBD1 | TGTGCCAGCAGATTGACAGGGGACAACATTCAGTACTTC | CASRLTGDNIQYF
TRBJ2-7 | - | 14 | TRBV13 | - | TGTGCCAGCAGCCCAACAGGACTGACCCACGAGCAGTACTTC | CASSPTGLTHEQYF
TRBJ1-1 | - | 14 | TRBV19 | - | TGTGCCAGTAGTACCCTACAGAAAAACACTGAAGCTTTCTTT | CASSTLQKNTEAFF
TRBJ1-3 | - | 14 | TRBV6-6 | - | TGTGCCAGCAGTTACGCAGGGAGCGGAAACACCATATATTTT | CASSYAGSGNTIYF
TRBJ1-5 | - | 12 | TRBV9 | - | TGTGCCAGCAGCCTTGGGGATGAGCCCCAGCATTTT | CASSLGDEPQHF
TRBJ2-5 | - | 15 | TRBV11-1 | TRBD1 | TGTGCCAGCAGCTCGAGGACAGGGGGCAAAGAGACCCAGTACTTC | CASSSRTGGKETQYF
TRBJ1-2 | - | 16 | TRBV6-8 | - | TGTGCCAGCAGTTACCCCAGCCCCCCAGGGATCGGAGGCTACACCTTC | CASSYPSPPGIGGYTF
TRBJ1-4 | - | 15 | TRBV27 | - | TGTGCCAGCAGTTCGCCGATCCAGGGGAAGGAAAAACTGTTTTTT | CASSSPIQGKEKLFF
TRBJ2-1 | - | 15 | TRBV11-3 | TRBD1 | TGTGCCAGCAGCTCGGGACAGGGGGCGGTCAATGAGCAGTTCTTC | CASSSGQGAVNEQFF
TRBJ1-2 | - | 15 | TRBV6-1 | - | TGTGCCAGCAGTGGATCTAAGACAGGCCACTATGGCTACACCTTC | CASSGSKTGHYGYTF
TRBJ2-7 | few | 16 | TRBV5-1 | - | TGCGCCAGCAGCTTGACCCGGACTGTTCTACTGTACGAGCAGTACTTC | CASSLTRTVLLYEQYF